This record concerns one T cell receptor beta chain sequence. These data originate in a study of PD-L1 blockade in urothelial cancer. Study-level background: At some point between 2012 and 2014, patients got going on atezolizumab, taking 1,200 mg intravenously every 3 weeks. Bladder-origin urothelial cancer in males described about 90% of the 29 patients.

Some clones are missing from TCRdb's copy, which holds only in-frame ones; the method was immunoSEQ multiplex PCR. The sample consists of some 51,000 clones, approximately 84% of them appearing once. V shed 3 bases and J shed 5 bases, with 20 bases lying between them. Germline V gene data show CDR1 as KGHSH and CDR2 as LQKENI. The CDR3 covers 16 residues. The sample was PBMCs, taken around atezolizumab (anti-PD-L1) treatment. The chain carries TRBV18 and TRBJ2-7; D not certain. This receptor was identified in a man aged 60 to 75 with urothelial cancer. The CDR3 sequence is CASSPSLQRLGDEQYF. The CDR3 DNA sequence: TGTGCCAGCTCACCGTCCCTTCAGAGACTTGGAGACGAGCAGTACTTC.